The clone carrying this TCR beta chain was counted ten times or more. What it binds is unknown. This sample stems from a study of CD8 T cells in ankylosing spondylitis. General observations from the study: Clones linked with disease were CD8+ and fairly uncommon in the peripheral blood. Reactive arthritis synovial fluid and blood previously showed some of these motif variants. Reportedly, disease-linked clones are significantly enriched in ankylosing spondylitis patients' matched synovial fluid.

The V gene's germline CDR1 is SGHVS and CDR2 FQNEAQ. This CDR3 has 17 amino acids. V lost 3 bases and J lost 10, with 24 bases in between. Scientists made TCR beta libraries using quantitative 5'-RACE with molecular barcodes. MiXCR, applied by TCRdb to the 5' RACE reads, yields one record per CDR3 protein. The table records about 52,000 distinct CDR3 sequences, about 7.8% of them present only once. The sample consisted of blood, either unsorted or a sorted T cell fraction (not recorded which). The clonotype was recovered from a female donor with ankylosing spondylitis or in good health (not recorded which). The V and J genes are TRBV7-8 and TRBJ2-2; possibly TRBD2 for D (7 bases). The CDR3 here is CASSLILSLPGGEELFF. For the CDR3, the DNA is TGTGCCAGCAGCTTGATTCTATCTCTTCCGGGGGGCGAGGAGCTGTTTTTT.